This T cell receptor beta chain was retrieved from a study of shared clonotypes between healthy human individuals. CD45RO negativity and positive selection for CCR7 defined naive CD8 cells, a population that excluded terminally differentiated effector memory CD45RA+ cells. Genomic DNA per cell subset filled all wells of several immunoSEQ plates. The table came from immunoSEQ multiplex PCR; TCRdb's copy has only in-frame clones and leaves some out. The repertoire has 700,000 to 950,000 clones, 90% to 98% of them found once; the top ten carry 0.2% to 0.25%. Findings of the study overall: In contrast to clonotypes shared by all four donors, non-shared clonotypes had lower generation probabilities.

The count of this clone is one. The antigen is undetermined. Other DNA sequences of this sample code for an identical CDR3. The CDR3 runs to 13 residues. CDR1 and CDR2 from the germline V gene are MNHEY and SMNVEV (reference sequence). Trimming left V 0 bases short and J 4 bases short, with 7 bases between. The TCR was taken from a man aged 25 to 45 in good health. The chain recombines TRBV27 with TRBJ2-7, with unresolved D. The specimen was naive CD8+ T cells sorted from blood. The CDR3 sequence: CASSLSPAYEQYF. In DNA form, the CDR3 reads TGTGCCAGCAGTTTATCCCCGGCGTACGAGCAGTACTTC.